This TCR beta chain came from a study of metastatic and nonmetastatic thyroid tumors. Background on the study: Repertoires from blood and tumor or nodule tissue of malignant and benign thyroid patients were compared. Study-level results: According to reports, the diversity of TCR beta was significantly higher in malignant thyroid tumors than in benign nodules, and this held in both blood and tumor samples.

Prior to thyroid surgery, none of the patients had received any treatment. This clone showed up just a few times. Its antigen is undetermined. Per the authors' pipeline: Clinicopathological groups differed in CDR3, with these differences serving to build a distant-metastasis classifier for papillary thyroid cancer. TCRdb used MiXCR to call clones anew from the PCR reads. Here the V and J calls rest on TCRdb's processing, not on the authors' analysis. The table lists about 32,000 clones, about 20% of them singletons. Material for sequencing was blood. This clonotype was sampled from a female donor with papillary thyroid cancer or a benign thyroid nodule (not recorded which). Some clones in this sample may be carry-over from other donors' samples.

The CDR3 nucleotides read TGTGCCAGCAGCTCCTCAGGATTTGAAGCTTTCTTT. Translation gives CASSSSGFEAFF. The gene calls are TRBV25-1 and TRBJ1-1; D call uncertain. V lost 6 bases and J lost 7, with 12 bases in between. Germline V gene lookup returns CDR1 MGHDK and CDR2 SYGVNS. The CDR3 is made up of 12 amino acids.